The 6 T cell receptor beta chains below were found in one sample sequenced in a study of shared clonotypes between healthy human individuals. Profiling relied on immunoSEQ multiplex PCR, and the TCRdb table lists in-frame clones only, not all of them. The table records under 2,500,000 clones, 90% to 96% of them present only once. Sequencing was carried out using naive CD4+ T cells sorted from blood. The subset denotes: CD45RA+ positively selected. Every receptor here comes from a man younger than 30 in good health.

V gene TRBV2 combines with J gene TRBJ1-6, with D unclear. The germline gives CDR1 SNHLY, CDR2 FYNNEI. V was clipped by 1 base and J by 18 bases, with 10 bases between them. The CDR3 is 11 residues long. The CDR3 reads CASSEDGPPHF. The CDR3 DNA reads TGTGCCAGCAGTGAAGACGGCCCGCCCCACTTT.

CDR3 residues: CASSAGAPQFF. In nucleotides, the CDR3 is TGTGCCAGCAGTGCAGGAGCGCCCCAGTTCTTC. The chain couples TRBV2 to TRBJ2-1; D gene ambiguous. Germline V CDR1 and CDR2: SNHLY, FYNNEI. Trimming pared 4 bases from V and 13 bases from J, leaving 11 bases between. The length of the CDR3 is 11 residues.

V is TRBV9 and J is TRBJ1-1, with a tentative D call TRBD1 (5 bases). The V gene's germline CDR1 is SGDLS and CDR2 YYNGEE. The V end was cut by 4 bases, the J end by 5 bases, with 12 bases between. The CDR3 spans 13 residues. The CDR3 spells CASSLQDTTEAFF. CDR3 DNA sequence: TGTGCCAGCAGCTTACAGGATACGACTGAAGCTTTCTTT.

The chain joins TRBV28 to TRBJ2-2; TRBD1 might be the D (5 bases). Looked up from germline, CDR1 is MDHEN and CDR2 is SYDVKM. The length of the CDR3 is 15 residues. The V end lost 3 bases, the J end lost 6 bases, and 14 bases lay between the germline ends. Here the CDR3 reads CASSFGLGVAGELFF. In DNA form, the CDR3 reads TGTGCCAGCAGTTTTGGGCTAGGGGTGGCCGGGGAGCTGTTTTTT.

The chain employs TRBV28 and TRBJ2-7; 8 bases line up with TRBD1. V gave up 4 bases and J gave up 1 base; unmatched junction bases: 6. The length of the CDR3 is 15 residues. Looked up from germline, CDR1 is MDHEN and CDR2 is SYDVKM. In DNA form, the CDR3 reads TGTGCCAGCAGTTCATTTGACAGGGGATCCTACGAGCAGTACTTC. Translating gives CASSSFDRGSYEQYF.

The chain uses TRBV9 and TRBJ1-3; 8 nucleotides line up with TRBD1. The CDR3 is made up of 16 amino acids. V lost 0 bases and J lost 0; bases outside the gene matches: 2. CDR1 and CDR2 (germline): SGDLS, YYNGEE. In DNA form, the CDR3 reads TGTGCCAGCAGCGTAGGGCAGGGGGCCTCTGGAAACACCATATATTTT. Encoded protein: CASSVGQGASGNTIYF. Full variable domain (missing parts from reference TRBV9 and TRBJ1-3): DSGVTQTPKHLITATGQRVTLRCSPRSGDLSVYWYQQSLDQGLQFLIQYYNGEERAKGNILERFSAQQFPDLHSELNLSSLELGDSALYFCASSVGQGASGNTIYFGEGSWLTVV.